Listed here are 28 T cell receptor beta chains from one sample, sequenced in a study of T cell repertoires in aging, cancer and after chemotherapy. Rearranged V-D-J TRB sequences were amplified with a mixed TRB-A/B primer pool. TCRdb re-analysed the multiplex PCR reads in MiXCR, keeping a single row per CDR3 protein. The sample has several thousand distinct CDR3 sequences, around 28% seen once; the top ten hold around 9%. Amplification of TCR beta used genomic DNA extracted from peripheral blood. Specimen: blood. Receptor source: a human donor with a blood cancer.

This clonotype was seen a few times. CDR3 nucleotides: TGTGCCAGCGTCACCGGCAGGGACTCCGGGGAGCTGTTTTTT. Translation gives CASVTGRDSGELFF. This chain uses TRBV7-9 with TRBJ2-2; D is perhaps TRBD2 (6 bases). Per germline, CDR1 SEHNR and CDR2 FQNEAQ (reference sequence). The germline V and J ends were trimmed by 8 bases and 6 bases, with 16 bases remaining between them. CDR3 size: 14 residues.

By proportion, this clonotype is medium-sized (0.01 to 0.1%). The CDR3 protein is CASSNRGRVTGELFF. The CDR3 DNA reads TGTGCCAGCAGTAACAGGGGGCGCGTCACCGGGGAGCTGTTTTTT. The V and J genes are TRBV6-2 or TRBV6-3 and TRBJ2-2; 9 bases align to TRBD1. There are 15 residues in the CDR3. Trimming took 5 bases from V and 4 from J; bases not matched to a gene: 5. Germline values: CDR1 MNHEY, CDR2 SVGEGT.

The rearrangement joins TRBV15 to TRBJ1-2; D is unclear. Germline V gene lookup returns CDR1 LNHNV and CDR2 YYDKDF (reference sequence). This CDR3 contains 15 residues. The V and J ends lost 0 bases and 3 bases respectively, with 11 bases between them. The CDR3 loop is CATSRDQREHYGYTF. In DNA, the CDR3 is TGTGCCACCAGCAGAGATCAACGGGAGCACTATGGCTACACCTTC.

The CDR3 loop reads CASSTDSRGSGYTF. For the CDR3, the DNA is TGTGCCAGCAGCACGGACAGTCGGGGGTCGGGCTACACCTTC. This chain links TRBV5-3 with TRBJ1-2, with D possibly TRBD1 on 6 matching bases. TRBV5-3 is reported as an ORF; its role is uncertain. Trimming pared 8 bases from V and 8 bases from J, leaving 22 bases between. The CDR3 extends over 14 amino acids.

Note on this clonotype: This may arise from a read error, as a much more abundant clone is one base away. CDR3 loop: CDSSWTFSQETQYF. Written as DNA, the CDR3 is TGTGACAGCAGTTGGACGTTCAGCCAAGAGACCCAGTACTTC. This chain connects TRBV12-3 or TRBV12-4 to TRBJ2-5; D unclear. This CDR3 comprises 14 residues.

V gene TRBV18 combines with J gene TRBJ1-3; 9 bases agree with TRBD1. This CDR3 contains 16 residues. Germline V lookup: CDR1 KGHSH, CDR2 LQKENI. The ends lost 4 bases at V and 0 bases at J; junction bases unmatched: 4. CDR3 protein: CASSLKGQGSGNTIYF. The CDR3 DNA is TGTGCCAGCTCACTCAAGGGACAGGGCTCTGGAAACACCATATATTTT.

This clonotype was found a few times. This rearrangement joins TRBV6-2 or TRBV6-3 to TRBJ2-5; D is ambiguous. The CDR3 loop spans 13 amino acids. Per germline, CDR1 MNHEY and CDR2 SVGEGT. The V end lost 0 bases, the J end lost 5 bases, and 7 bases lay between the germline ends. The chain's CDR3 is CASSYSWSETQYF. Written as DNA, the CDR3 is TGTGCCAGCAGTTACTCGTGGAGCGAGACCCAGTACTTC.

The DNA for the CDR3 is TGTGCCACCAGCGTCCGGCCGGGACATGGGGCGGATACGCAGTATTTT. Amino acid sequence: CATSVRPGHGADTQYF. The V call is TRBV15, the J call TRBJ2-3, with TRBD1 as a possible D gene (6 bases). This CDR3 is built from 16 residues. The germline CDR1 and CDR2 sequences are LNHNV and YYDKDF (reference sequence). Deletions cut 5 bases from V and 6 bases from J, with 21 bases between.

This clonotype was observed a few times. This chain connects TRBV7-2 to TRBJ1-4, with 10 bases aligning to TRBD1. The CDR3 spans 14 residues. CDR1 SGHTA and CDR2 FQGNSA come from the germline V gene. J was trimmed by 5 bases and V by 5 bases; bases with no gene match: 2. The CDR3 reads CASSQGQGNEKLFF. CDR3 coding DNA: TGTGCCAGCAGCCAGGGACAGGGGAATGAAAAACTGTTTTTT.

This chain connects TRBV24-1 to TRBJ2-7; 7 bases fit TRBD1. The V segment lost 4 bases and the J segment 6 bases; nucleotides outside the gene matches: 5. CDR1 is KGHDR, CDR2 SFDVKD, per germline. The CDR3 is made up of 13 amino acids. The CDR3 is CATSESPGGEQYF. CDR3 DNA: TGTGCCACCAGTGAATCCCCAGGGGGCGAGCAGTACTTC.

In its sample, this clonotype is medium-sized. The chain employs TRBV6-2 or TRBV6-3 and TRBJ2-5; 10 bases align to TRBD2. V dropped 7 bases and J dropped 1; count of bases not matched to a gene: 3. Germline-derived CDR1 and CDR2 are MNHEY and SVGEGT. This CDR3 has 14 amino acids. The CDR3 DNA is TGTGCCAGCACGAGCGGGGGGGCCCAAGAGACCCAGTACTTC. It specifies CASTSGGAQETQYF.

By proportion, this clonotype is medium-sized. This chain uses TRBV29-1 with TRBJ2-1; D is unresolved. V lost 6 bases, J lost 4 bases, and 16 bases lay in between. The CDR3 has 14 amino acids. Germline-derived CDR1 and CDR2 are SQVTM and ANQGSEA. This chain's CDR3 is CSVAPGVGYNEQFF. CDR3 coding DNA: TGCAGCGTCGCTCCGGGCGTAGGGTACAATGAGCAGTTCTTC.

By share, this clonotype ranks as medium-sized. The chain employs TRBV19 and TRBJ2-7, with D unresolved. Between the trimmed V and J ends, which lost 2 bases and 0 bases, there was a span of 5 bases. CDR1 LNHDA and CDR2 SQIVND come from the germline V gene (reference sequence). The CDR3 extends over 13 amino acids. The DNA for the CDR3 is TGTGCCAGTAGTATAACGGTCTCCTACGAGCAGTACTTC. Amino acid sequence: CASSITVSYEQYF. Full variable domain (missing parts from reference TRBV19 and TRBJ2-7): DGGITQSPKYLFRKEGQNVTLSCEQNLNHDAMYWYRQDPGQGLRLIYYSQIVNDFQKGDIAEGYSVSREKKESFPLTVTSAQKNPTAFYLCASSITVSYEQYFGPGTRLTVT.

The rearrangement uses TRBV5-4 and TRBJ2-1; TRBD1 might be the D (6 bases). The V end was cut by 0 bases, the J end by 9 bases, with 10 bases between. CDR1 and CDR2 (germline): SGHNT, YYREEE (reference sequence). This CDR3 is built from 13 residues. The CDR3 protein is CASSLDRASEQFF. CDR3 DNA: TGTGCCAGCAGCTTGGACAGGGCTAGTGAGCAGTTCTTC.

The CDR3 protein is CASSHPGAETQYF. The CDR3 region has the DNA TGCGCCAGCAGCCATCCAGGAGCCGAGACCCAGTACTTC. The rearrangement links TRBV5-1 to TRBJ2-5; D ambiguous. In germline, CDR1 is SGHRS, CDR2 YFSETQ. The CDR3 has 13 residues. V was clipped by 4 bases and J by 5 bases, with 12 bases between them.

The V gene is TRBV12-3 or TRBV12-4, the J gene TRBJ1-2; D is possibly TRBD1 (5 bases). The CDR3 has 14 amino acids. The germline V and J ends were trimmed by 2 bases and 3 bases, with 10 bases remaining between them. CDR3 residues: CASSLSGAHYGYTF. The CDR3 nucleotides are TGTGCCAGCAGTTTAAGCGGGGCCCACTATGGCTACACCTTC.

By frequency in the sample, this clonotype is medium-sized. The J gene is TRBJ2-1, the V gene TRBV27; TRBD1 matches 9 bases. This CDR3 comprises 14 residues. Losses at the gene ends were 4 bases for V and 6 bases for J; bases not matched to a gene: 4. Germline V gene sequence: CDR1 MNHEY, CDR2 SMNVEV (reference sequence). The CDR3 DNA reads TGTGCCAGCAGTTCGACAGGGGGATCCAATGAGCAGTTCTTC. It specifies CASSSTGGSNEQFF.

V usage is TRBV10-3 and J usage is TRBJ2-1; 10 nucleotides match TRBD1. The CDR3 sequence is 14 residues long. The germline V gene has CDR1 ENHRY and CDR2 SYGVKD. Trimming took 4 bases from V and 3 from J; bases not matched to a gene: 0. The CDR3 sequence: CAISGTGGYNEQFF. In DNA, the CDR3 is TGTGCCATCAGTGGGACAGGGGGCTACAATGAGCAGTTCTTC.

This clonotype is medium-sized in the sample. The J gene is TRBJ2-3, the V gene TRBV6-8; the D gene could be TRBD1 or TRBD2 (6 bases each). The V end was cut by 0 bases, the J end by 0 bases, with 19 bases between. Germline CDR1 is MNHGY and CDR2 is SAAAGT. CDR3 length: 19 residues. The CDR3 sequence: CASSYSKSGGELSTDTQYF. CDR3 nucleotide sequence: TGTGCCAGCAGTTACTCGAAGTCCGGGGGCGAGCTAAGCACAGATACGCAGTATTTT.

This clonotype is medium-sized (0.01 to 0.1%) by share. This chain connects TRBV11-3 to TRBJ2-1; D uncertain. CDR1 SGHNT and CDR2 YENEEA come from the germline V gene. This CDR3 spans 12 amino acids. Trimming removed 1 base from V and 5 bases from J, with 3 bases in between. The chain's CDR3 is CASSLAHNEQFF. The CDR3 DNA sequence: TGTGCCAGCAGCTTAGCTCACAATGAGCAGTTCTTC.

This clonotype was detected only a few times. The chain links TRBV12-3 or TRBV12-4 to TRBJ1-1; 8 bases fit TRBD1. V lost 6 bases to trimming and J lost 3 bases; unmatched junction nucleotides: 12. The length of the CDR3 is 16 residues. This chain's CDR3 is CASSPTRDRGYTEAFF. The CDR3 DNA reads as TGTGCCAGCAGCCCTACACGCGACAGGGGCTACACTGAAGCTTTCTTT.

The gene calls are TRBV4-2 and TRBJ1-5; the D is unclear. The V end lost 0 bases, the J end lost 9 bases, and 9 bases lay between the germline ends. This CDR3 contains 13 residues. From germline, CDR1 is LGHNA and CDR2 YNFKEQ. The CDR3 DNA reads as TGTGCCAGCAGCCAAGAAGTGGCGGGGCCCCAGCATTTT. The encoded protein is CASSQEVAGPQHF.

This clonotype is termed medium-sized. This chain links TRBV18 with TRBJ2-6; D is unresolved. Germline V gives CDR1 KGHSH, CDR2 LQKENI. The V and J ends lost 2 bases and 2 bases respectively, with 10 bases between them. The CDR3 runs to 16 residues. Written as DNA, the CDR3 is TGTGCCAGCTCACCAAAGGTTAGGGCTGGGGCCAACGTCCTGACTTTC. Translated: CASSPKVRAGANVLTF. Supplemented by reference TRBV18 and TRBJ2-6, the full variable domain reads NAGVMQNPRHLVRRRGQEARLRCSPMKGHSHVYWYRQLPEEGLKFMVYLQKENIIDESGMPKERFSAEFPKEGPSILRIQQVVRGDSAAYFCASSPKVRAGANVLTFGAGSRLTVL.

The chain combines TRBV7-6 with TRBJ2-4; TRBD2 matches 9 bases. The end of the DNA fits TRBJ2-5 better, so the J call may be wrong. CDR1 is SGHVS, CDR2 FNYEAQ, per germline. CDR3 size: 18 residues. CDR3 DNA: TGTGCCAGCAGCCAAGGACATCAGACTAGCGGTATTTCTGGGACCCAGTACTTC. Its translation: CASSQGHQTSGISGTQYF.

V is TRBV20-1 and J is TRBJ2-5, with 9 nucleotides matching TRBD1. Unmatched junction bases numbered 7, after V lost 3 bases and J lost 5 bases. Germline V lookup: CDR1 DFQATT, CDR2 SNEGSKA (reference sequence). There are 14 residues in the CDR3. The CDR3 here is CSARGTGGRETQYF. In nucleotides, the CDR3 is TGCAGTGCTAGGGGCACAGGGGGCCGGGAGACCCAGTACTTC.

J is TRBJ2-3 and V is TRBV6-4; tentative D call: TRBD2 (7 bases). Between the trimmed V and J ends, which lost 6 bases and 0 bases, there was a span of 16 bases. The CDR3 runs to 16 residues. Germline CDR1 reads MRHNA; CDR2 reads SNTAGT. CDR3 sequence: CASSPEGGLSTDTQYF. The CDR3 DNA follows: TGTGCCAGCAGCCCGGAGGGGGGGCTGAGCACAGATACGCAGTATTTT.

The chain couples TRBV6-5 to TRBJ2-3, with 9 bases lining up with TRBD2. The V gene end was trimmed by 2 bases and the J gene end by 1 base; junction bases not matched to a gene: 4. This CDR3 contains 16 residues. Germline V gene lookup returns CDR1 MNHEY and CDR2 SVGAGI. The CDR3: CASSYHGGGGTDTQYF. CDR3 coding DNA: TGTGCCAGCAGTTACCATGGCGGGGGGGGCACAGATACGCAGTATTTT.

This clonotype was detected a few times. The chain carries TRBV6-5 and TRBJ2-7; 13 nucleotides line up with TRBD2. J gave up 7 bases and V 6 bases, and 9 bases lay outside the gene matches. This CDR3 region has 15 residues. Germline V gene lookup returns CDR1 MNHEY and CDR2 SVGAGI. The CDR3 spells CASSKTSGGPREQYF. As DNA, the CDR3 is TGTGCCAGCAGCAAGACTAGCGGGGGGCCACGGGAGCAGTACTTC.